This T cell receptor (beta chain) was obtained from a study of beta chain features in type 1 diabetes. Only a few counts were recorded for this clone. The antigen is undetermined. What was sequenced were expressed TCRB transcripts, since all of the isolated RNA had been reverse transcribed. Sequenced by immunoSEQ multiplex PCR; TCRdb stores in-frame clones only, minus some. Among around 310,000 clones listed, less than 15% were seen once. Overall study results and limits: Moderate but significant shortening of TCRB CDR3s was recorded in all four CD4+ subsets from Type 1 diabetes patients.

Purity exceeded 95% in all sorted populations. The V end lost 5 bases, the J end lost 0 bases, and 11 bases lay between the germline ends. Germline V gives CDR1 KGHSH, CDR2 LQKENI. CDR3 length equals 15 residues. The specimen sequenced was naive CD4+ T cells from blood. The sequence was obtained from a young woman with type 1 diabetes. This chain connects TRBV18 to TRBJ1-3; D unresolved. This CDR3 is CASSSVGNSGNTIYF. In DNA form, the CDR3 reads TGTGCCAGCTCATCCGTGGGCAACTCTGGAAACACCATATATTTT.